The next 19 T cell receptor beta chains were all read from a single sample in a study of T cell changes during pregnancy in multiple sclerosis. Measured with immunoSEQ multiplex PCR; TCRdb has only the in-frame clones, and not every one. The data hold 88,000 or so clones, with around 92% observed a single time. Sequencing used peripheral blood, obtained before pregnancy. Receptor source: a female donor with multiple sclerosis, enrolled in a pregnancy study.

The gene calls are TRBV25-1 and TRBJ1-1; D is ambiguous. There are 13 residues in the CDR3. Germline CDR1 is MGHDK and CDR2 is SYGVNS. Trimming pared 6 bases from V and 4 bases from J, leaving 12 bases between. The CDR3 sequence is CASRWEGATEAFF. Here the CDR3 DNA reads TGTGCCAGCAGGTGGGAGGGAGCCACTGAAGCTTTCTTT. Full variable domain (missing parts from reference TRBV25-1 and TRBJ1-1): EADIYQTPRYLVIGTGKKITLECSQTMGHDKMYWYQQDPGMELHLIHYSYGVNSTEKGDLSSESTVSRIRTEHFPLTLESARPSHTSQYLCASRWEGATEAFFGQGTRLTVV.

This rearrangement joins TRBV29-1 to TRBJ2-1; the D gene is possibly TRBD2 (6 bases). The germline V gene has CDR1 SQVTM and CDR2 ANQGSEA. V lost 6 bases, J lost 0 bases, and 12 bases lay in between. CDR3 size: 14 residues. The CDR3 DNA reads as TGCAGCGTCGCTCTAGCGAGCTCCTACAATGAGCAGTTCTTC. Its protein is CSVALASSYNEQFF.

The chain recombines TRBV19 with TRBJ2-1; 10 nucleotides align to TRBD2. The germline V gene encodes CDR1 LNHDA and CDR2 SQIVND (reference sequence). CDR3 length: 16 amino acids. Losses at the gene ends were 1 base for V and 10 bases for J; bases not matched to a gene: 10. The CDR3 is CASSIGVSGGLGEQFF. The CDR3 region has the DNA TGTGCCAGTAGTATAGGTGTTAGCGGGGGGTTGGGGGAGCAGTTCTTC.

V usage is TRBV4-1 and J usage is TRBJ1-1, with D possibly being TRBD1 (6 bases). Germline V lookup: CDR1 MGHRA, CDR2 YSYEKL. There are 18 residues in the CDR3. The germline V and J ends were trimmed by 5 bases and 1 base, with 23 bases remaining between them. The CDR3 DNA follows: TGCGCCAGCAGCAACCTTGTCTTTTCTCGGGACAAGAACACTGAAGCTTTCTTT. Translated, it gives CASSNLVFSRDKNTEAFF.

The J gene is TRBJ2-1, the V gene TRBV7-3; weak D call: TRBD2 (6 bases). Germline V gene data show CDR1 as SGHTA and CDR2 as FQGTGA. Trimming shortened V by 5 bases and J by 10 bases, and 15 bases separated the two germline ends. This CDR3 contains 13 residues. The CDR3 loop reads CASSPDLAREQFF. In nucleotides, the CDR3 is TGTGCCAGCAGCCCGGATCTAGCGAGAGAGCAGTTCTTC.

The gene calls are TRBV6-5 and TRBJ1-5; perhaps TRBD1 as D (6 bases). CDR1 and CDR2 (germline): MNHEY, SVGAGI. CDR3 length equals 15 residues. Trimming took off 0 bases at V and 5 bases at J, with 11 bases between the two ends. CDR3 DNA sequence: TGTGCCAGCAGTTACTCCGGGGGGGGGCATCAGCCCCAGCATTTT. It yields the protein CASSYSGGGHQPQHF.

This CDR3 reads CASSPDGGGSGYTF. The CDR3 nucleotides are TGCGCCAGCAGCCCCGACGGGGGAGGTAGCGGCTACACCTTC. The genes are TRBV5-1 and TRBJ1-2, with TRBD1 as a possible D gene (5 bases). Germline CDR1 is SGHRS and CDR2 is YFSETQ. CDR3 length: 14 amino acids. Trimming cost V 4 bases and J 8 bases, with 18 bases left between them.

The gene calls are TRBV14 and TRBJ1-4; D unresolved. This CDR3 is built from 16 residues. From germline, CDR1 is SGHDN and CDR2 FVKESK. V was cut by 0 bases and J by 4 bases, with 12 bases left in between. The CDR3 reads CASSQDLYAGNEKLFF. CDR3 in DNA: TGTGCCAGCAGCCAAGATTTGTACGCCGGTAATGAAAAACTGTTTTTT. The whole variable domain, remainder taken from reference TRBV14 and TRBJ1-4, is EAGVTQFPSHSVIEKGQTVTLRCDPISGHDNLYWYRRVMGKEIKFLLHFVKESKQDESGMPNNRFLAERTGGTYSTLKVQPAELEDSGVYFCASSQDLYAGNEKLFFGSGTQLSVL.

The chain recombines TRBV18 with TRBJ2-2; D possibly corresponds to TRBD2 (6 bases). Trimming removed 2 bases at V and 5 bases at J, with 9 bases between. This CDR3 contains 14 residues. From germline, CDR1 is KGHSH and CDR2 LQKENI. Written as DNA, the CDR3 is TGTGCCAGCTCACCAAGACTAGAAACCGGGGAGCTGTTTTTT. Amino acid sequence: CASSPRLETGELFF. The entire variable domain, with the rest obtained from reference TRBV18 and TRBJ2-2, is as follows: NAGVMQNPRHLVRRRGQEARLRCSPMKGHSHVYWYRQLPEEGLKFMVYLQKENIIDESGMPKERFSAEFPKEGPSILRIQQVVRGDSAAYFCASSPRLETGELFFGEGSRLTVL.

CDR3 in amino acids: CASSLAFSGTHYNEQFF. As DNA, the CDR3 is TGTGCCAGCAGCTTAGCCTTTAGCGGGACCCACTACAATGAGCAGTTCTTC. The V call is TRBV7-2, the J call TRBJ2-1; 8 positions match TRBD2. With 0 bases clipped from V and 3 bases from J, the junction kept 7 bases outside the gene matches. Per the germline V gene, CDR1 is SGHTA and CDR2 is FQGNSA. The CDR3 is 17 amino acids.

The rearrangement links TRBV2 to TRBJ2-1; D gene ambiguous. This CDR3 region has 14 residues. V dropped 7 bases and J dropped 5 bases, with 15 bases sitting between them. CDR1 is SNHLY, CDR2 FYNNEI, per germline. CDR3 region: CASKISLENNEQFF. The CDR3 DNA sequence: TGTGCCAGCAAAATAAGTTTGGAGAACAATGAGCAGTTCTTC. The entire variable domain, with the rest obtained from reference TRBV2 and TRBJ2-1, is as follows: EPEVTQTPSHQVTQMGQEVILRCVPISNHLYFYWYRQILGQKVEFLVSFYNNEISEKSEIFDDQFSVERPDGSNFTLKIRSTKLEDSAMYFCASKISLENNEQFFGPGTRLTVL.

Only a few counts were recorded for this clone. The CDR3 protein is CASSSWTGETQYF. In nucleotides, the CDR3 is TGTGCCAGCAGCTCATGGACTGGGGAGACCCAGTACTTC. J is TRBJ2-5 and V is TRBV11-2; the D gene is possibly TRBD2 (5 bases). V lost 4 bases to trimming and J lost 5 bases, with 11 bases between them. CDR3 length: 13 residues. The germline CDR1 and CDR2 sequences are SGHAT and FQNNGV.

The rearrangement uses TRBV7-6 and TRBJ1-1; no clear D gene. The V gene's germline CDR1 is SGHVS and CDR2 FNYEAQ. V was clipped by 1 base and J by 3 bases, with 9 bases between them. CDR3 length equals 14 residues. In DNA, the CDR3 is TGTGCCAGCAGCTTAGGGCCCGGGGACACTGAAGCTTTCTTT. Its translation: CASSLGPGDTEAFF.

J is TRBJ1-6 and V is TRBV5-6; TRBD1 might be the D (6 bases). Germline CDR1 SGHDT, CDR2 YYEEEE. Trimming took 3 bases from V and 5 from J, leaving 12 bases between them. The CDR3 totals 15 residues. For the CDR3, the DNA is TGTGCCAGCAGCTGGGGGGGCAGCAATAATTCACCCCTCCACTTT. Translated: CASSWGGSNNSPLHF.

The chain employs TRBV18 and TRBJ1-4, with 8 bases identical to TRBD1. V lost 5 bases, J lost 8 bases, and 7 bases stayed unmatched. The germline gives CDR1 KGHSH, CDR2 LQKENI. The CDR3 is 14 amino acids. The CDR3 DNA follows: TGTGCCAGCTCAACCGGGACAGGTCCCGAAAAACTGTTTTTT. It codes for CASSTGTGPEKLFF.

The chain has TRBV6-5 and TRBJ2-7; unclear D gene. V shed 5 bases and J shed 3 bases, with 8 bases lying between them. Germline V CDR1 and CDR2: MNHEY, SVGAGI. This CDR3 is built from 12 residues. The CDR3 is CASSRTDYEQYF. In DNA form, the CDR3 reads TGTGCCAGCAGTCGTACAGACTACGAGCAGTACTTC.

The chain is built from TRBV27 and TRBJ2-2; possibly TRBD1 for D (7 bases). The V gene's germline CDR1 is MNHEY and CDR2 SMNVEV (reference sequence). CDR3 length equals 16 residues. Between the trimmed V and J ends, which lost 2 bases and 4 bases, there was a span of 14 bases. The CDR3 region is CASSLLRGASTGELFF. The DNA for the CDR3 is TGTGCCAGCAGTTTACTCAGGGGGGCGAGCACCGGGGAGCTGTTTTTT.

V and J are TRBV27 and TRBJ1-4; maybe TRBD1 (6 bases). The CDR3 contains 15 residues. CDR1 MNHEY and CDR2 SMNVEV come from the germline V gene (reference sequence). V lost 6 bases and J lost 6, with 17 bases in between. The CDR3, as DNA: TGTGCCAGCAGCCCCACGGGAACAGGGTATGAAAAACTGTTTTTT. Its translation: CASSPTGTGYEKLFF. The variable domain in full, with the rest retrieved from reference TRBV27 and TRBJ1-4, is EAQVTQNPRYLITVTGKKLTVTCSQNMNHEYMSWYRQDPGLGLRQIYYSMNVEVTDKGDVPEGYKVSRKEKRNFPLILESPSPNQTSLYFCASSPTGTGYEKLFFGSGTQLSVL.

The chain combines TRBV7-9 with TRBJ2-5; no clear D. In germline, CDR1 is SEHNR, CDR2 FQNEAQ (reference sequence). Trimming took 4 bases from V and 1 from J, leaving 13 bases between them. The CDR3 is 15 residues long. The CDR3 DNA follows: TGTGCCAGCAGCTGGTTTTCGTGGGCCCAAGAGACCCAGTACTTC. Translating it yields CASSWFSWAQETQYF.